Each of the 31 T cell receptor beta chains below was sequenced from the same sample in a study of cytomegalovirus exposure and HLA in healthy donors. PCR was performed using 60 Vbeta and 13 Jbeta primers. The repertoire was sequenced with immunoSEQ multiplex PCR; TCRdb's copy has only in-frame clones and lacks some. In total, the table holds 100,000 to 150,000 clones. Sequenced sample: PBMCs. All receptors come from a woman between 40 and 50 years old in good health and CMV-seropositive.

The genes are TRBV30 and TRBJ2-1; TRBD2 is a possible D gene (5 bases). CDR1 GTSNPN and CDR2 SVGIG come from the germline V gene (reference sequence). The CDR3 consists of 17 residues. Trimming shortened V by 0 bases and J by 3 bases, and 18 bases separated the two germline ends. The CDR3 DNA sequence: TGTGCCTGGAGTGTAGGAATAAGAGGGAATTTCTACAATGAGCAGTTCTTC. This gives the protein CAWSVGIRGNFYNEQFF.

The gene calls are TRBV19 and TRBJ2-1; D is undetermined. V lost 0 bases and J lost 0, with 15 bases in between. From germline, CDR1 is LNHDA and CDR2 SQIVND (reference sequence). CDR3 length: 18 amino acids. CDR3: CASSIDFRYFRSYNEQFF. The CDR3 DNA sequence: TGTGCCAGTAGTATAGATTTCAGGTACTTCCGCTCCTACAATGAGCAGTTCTTC.

The V and J genes are TRBV5-6 and TRBJ2-7; 8 bases are shared with TRBD1. V lost 1 base to trimming and J lost 1 base; unmatched junction nucleotides: 7. The CDR3 contains 16 residues. Germline CDR1 reads SGHDT; CDR2 reads YYEEEE. This CDR3 is CASSLTGTGKSYEQYF. In nucleotides, the CDR3 is TGTGCCAGCAGCTTGACGGGGACAGGAAAATCCTACGAGCAGTACTTC.

The rearrangement uses TRBV2 and TRBJ2-5, with D possibly matching TRBD2 (5 bases). This CDR3 is built from 12 residues. V was pared by 7 bases and J by 2 bases, with 8 bases between. CDR1 is SNHLY, CDR2 FYNNEI, per germline. CDR3 DNA: TGTGCCAGCAAAGCGGAGCAAGAGACCCAGTACTTC. It yields the protein CASKAEQETQYF.

The rearrangement joins TRBV4-1 to TRBJ1-2; D is undetermined. V was cut by 1 base and J by 5 bases, with 11 bases left in between. Germline V gene data show CDR1 as MGHRA and CDR2 as YSYEKL. The CDR3 totals 14 residues. The CDR3 loop is CASSQVAMPYGYTF. In nucleotides, the CDR3 is TGCGCCAGCAGCCAAGTTGCGATGCCTTATGGCTACACCTTC.

V usage is TRBV19 and J usage is TRBJ2-3; 11 positions agree with TRBD2. Trimming cost V 5 bases and J 3 bases; bases outside gene matches: 7. This CDR3 is built from 16 residues. In germline, CDR1 is LNHDA, CDR2 SQIVND (reference sequence). Written as DNA, the CDR3 is TGTGCCAGTAGTCTGCTCCTAGCGGGAGGTACAGATACGCAGTATTTT. It yields the protein CASSLLLAGGTDTQYF.

The chain carries TRBV28 and TRBJ2-2, with 7 positions matching TRBD2. CDR3 length: 14 residues. V was clipped by 7 bases and J by 1 base; unmatched bases: 3. CDR1 and CDR2 from the germline V gene are MDHEN and SYDVKM. This chain's CDR3 is CASIASGNTGELFF. In DNA form, the CDR3 reads TGTGCCAGCATTGCTAGCGGGAACACCGGGGAGCTGTTTTTT.

CDR3 residues: CSVDLQGGTEAFF. DNA of the CDR3: TGCAGCGTTGACCTACAGGGGGGGACTGAAGCTTTCTTT. This sequence joins TRBV29-1 and TRBJ1-1, with 8 positions matching TRBD1. Germline CDR1 SQVTM, CDR2 ANQGSEA. With 3 bases clipped from V and 5 bases from J, the junction kept 5 bases outside the gene matches. The CDR3 length is 13 residues.

The chain links TRBV19 to TRBJ2-1, with TRBD2 identical over 9 bases. Trimming took 5 bases from V and 9 from J; bases not matched to a gene: 11. Germline V gives CDR1 LNHDA, CDR2 SQIVND (reference sequence). The CDR3 sequence is 15 residues long. Here the CDR3 DNA reads TGTGCCAGTAGTCCGGGTAGCGGGAGATCCGGTGAGCAGTTCTTC. Translated: CASSPGSGRSGEQFF.

The chain carries TRBV5-4 and TRBJ2-5, with 7 bases that match TRBD1. The germline V gene has CDR1 SGHNT and CDR2 YYREEE (reference sequence). The CDR3 loop spans 14 amino acids. V shed 1 base and J 4 bases; nucleotides not matched to a gene: 4. This chain's CDR3 is CASSLRTGPETQYF. The CDR3 nucleotides are TGTGCCAGCAGCTTGAGGACAGGTCCAGAGACCCAGTACTTC.

The chain is built from TRBV18 and TRBJ2-5, with D possibly matching TRBD1 (6 bases). Germline CDR1 reads KGHSH; CDR2 reads LQKENI. Trimming shortened V by 6 bases and J by 1 base, and 21 bases separated the two germline ends. There are 17 residues in the CDR3. The CDR3 spells CASSPNRDGSGQETQYF. DNA for the CDR3: TGTGCCAGCTCGCCAAACAGGGACGGGTCGGGCCAAGAGACCCAGTACTTC.

The genes are TRBV6-5 and TRBJ2-7; 7 positions agree with TRBD2. Per germline, CDR1 MNHEY and CDR2 SVGAGI. This CDR3 comprises 16 residues. The trim removed 2 bases at V and 0 bases at J, leaving 7 bases unmatched. The DNA for the CDR3 is TGTGCCAGCAGTTACCTCACCGGCGGGGGCTCCTACGAGCAGTACTTC. Encoded protein: CASSYLTGGGSYEQYF.

The genes are TRBV6-1 and TRBJ2-2; 7 nucleotides agree with TRBD1. V shed 6 bases and J 4 bases; nucleotides not matched to a gene: 5. The CDR3 has 14 amino acids. Germline V gene lookup returns CDR1 MNHNS and CDR2 SASEGT. CDR3: CASSTGATTGELFF. In DNA, the CDR3 is TGTGCCAGCAGCACAGGGGCCACCACCGGGGAGCTGTTTTTT.

V and J are TRBV2 and TRBJ2-5; D unclear. CDR1 and CDR2 from the germline V gene are SNHLY and FYNNEI. The CDR3 totals 13 residues. Trimming shortened V by 4 bases and J by 1 base, and 7 bases separated the two germline ends. The CDR3 DNA is TGTGCCAGCAGTGTACGGTTCCAAGAGACCCAGTACTTC. Encoded protein: CASSVRFQETQYF. The full variable domain, with the rest looked up from reference TRBV2 and TRBJ2-5, is EPEVTQTPSHQVTQMGQEVILRCVPISNHLYFYWYRQILGQKVEFLVSFYNNEISEKSEIFDDQFSVERPDGSNFTLKIRSTKLEDSAMYFCASSVRFQETQYFGPGTRLLVL.

This sequence joins TRBV5-1 and TRBJ2-1; a possible D gene is TRBD2 (6 bases). This CDR3 has 14 residues. V was pared by 0 bases and J by 7 bases, with 11 bases between. Germline V gene data show CDR1 as SGHRS and CDR2 as YFSETQ. The CDR3 is CASSLASSANEQFF. CDR3 nucleotide sequence: TGCGCCAGCAGCTTGGCCTCTAGCGCGAATGAGCAGTTCTTC.

The rearrangement joins TRBV6-5 to TRBJ2-7; D might be TRBD1 (6 bases). This CDR3 region has 13 residues. The V end lost 2 bases, the J end lost 7 bases, and 12 bases lay between the germline ends. The germline V gene encodes CDR1 MNHEY and CDR2 SVGAGI. The CDR3 here is CASSYPGTQEQYF. Here the CDR3 DNA reads TGTGCCAGCAGTTACCCCGGGACACAAGAGCAGTACTTC.

In DNA, the CDR3 is TGTGCCTGGAGTGGGCCAGGGAACACAGATACGCAGTATTTT. Translating it yields CAWSGPGNTDTQYF. The V gene is TRBV30, the J gene TRBJ2-3; weak D call: TRBD1 (5 bases). The ends were cut back, 1 base at V and 2 bases at J, with 10 bases in the middle. Germline CDR1 reads GTSNPN; CDR2 reads SVGIG (reference sequence). The CDR3 sequence is 14 residues long.

This chain links TRBV1 with TRBJ1-4; TRBD1, the table's D call, lacks a check against the DNA. TRBV1 is recorded as a pseudogene. CDR3 length: 15 amino acids. CDR3 protein: CTSSMGQGGNEKLFF. CDR3 DNA: TGCACCAGCAGCATGGGACAGGGGGGGAATGAAAAACTGTTTTTT.

The chain is built from TRBV28 and TRBJ1-5, with 8 bases that match TRBD1. Germline CDR1 MDHEN, CDR2 SYDVKM. This CDR3 contains 16 residues. With 5 bases clipped from V and 0 bases from J, the junction kept 6 bases outside the gene matches. CDR3 DNA: TGTGCCAGCAGTCCGCGGACAGGGAATAGCAATCAGCCCCAGCATTTT. Encoded protein: CASSPRTGNSNQPQHF.

Written as DNA, the CDR3 is TGTGCCAGCAGCCGGAGTCGGGGAATAGGAAGAGAAGACGAAAAACTGTTTTTT. The encoded protein is CASSRSRGIGREDEKLFF. The V call is TRBV5-6, the J call TRBJ1-4, with D unresolved. CDR3 length: 18 amino acids. Germline CDR1 is SGHDT and CDR2 is YYEEEE. Between the trimmed V and J ends, which lost 4 bases and 8 bases, there was a span of 27 bases.

The chain recombines TRBV6-5 with TRBJ2-7; possible D gene TRBD2, 6 bases. Per the germline V gene, CDR1 is MNHEY and CDR2 is SVGAGI. Trimming took 7 bases from V and 3 from J, leaving 16 bases between them. The CDR3 extends over 14 amino acids. The CDR3 spells CASTNRDSLYEQYF. The CDR3 DNA reads as TGTGCCAGCACCAATAGGGACTCCCTCTACGAGCAGTACTTC.

V and J are TRBV7-8 and TRBJ2-7; D possibly corresponds to TRBD2 (6 bases). Looked up from germline, CDR1 is SGHVS and CDR2 is FQNEAQ. Trimming removed 1 base at V and 5 bases at J, with 24 bases between. The CDR3 contains 18 residues. This chain's CDR3 is CASSLVFGGEYPLHEQYF. In DNA, the CDR3 is TGTGCCAGCAGCTTAGTTTTCGGGGGAGAGTACCCCCTGCACGAGCAGTACTTC.

The rearrangement uses TRBV29-1 and TRBJ1-4, with 9 nucleotides matching TRBD1. Losses at the gene ends were 5 bases for V and 6 bases for J; bases not matched to a gene: 10. This CDR3 is 15 amino acids long. Germline assignment: CDR1 SQVTM and CDR2 ANQGSEA. As DNA, the CDR3 is TGCAGCGTTCGACGCGCCCGGGACAGGGATGAAAAACTGTTTTTT. Encoded protein: CSVRRARDRDEKLFF. The variable domain in full, completed from reference TRBV29-1 and TRBJ1-4, reads SAVISQKPSRDICQRGTSLTIQCQVDSQVTMMFWYRQQPGQSLTLIATANQGSEATYESGFVIDKFPISRPNLTFSTLTVSNMSPEDSSIYLCSVRRARDRDEKLFFGSGTQLSVL.

The chain uses TRBV7-3 and TRBJ1-1, with 8 bases aligning to TRBD1. The CDR3 length is 14 residues. Trimming took 4 bases from V and 9 from J; bases not matched to a gene: 10. CDR1 and CDR2 from the germline V gene are SGHTA and FQGTGA. In DNA form, the CDR3 reads TGTGCCAGCAGCTCCAACTATAGGACAGGGCAAGCTTTCTTT. This gives the protein CASSSNYRTGQAFF.

This chain joins TRBV28 and TRBJ2-5; 10 nucleotides match TRBD2. The CDR3 covers 15 residues. Germline-derived CDR1 and CDR2 are MDHEN and SYDVKM. The junction had 7 bases not matched to a gene; V was cut back by 4 bases and J by 5 bases. The CDR3 DNA reads TGTGCCAGCAGTTCGCCAGCGGGAGGGGCGGAGACCCAGTACTTC. Translated, it gives CASSSPAGGAETQYF. The variable domain in full, completed from reference TRBV28 and TRBJ2-5, reads DVKVTQSSRYLVKRTGEKVFLECVQDMDHENMFWYRQDPGLGLRLIYFSYDVKMKEKGDIPEGYSVSREKKERFSLILESASTNQTSMYLCASSSPAGGAETQYFGPGTRLLVL.

The V and J genes are TRBV6-4 and TRBJ1-5, with 9 bases aligning to TRBD1. Germline values: CDR1 MRHNA, CDR2 SNTAGT. V lost 6 bases and J lost 4; bases outside the gene matches: 7. The CDR3 is 15 amino acids. This chain's CDR3 is CASSLPGQGNQPQHF. The CDR3 bases are TGTGCCAGCAGCTTACCGGGACAGGGTAATCAGCCCCAGCATTTT.

The CDR3: CASSFGLNTEAFF. The DNA of the CDR3 is TGTGCCAGCAGTTTCGGTTTGAACACTGAAGCTTTCTTT. This sequence joins TRBV6-6 and TRBJ1-1; D is unclear. CDR1 and CDR2 (germline): MNHNY, SVGAGI (reference sequence). CDR3 size: 13 residues. Trimming took 4 bases from V and 0 from J, leaving 6 bases between them.

V usage is TRBV10-3 and J usage is TRBJ2-5, with 7 positions matching TRBD1. The V and J ends lost 4 bases and 0 bases, in that order; junction bases with no gene match: 2. Germline CDR1 and CDR2: ENHRY and SYGVKD. The CDR3 has 14 residues. Here the CDR3 DNA reads TGTGCCATCAGTGGGGACAGAAACCAAGAGACCCAGTACTTC. This translates into CAISGDRNQETQYF.

Notes on this clone: The junction differs from germline at one of its ends, possibly a read error. The gene calls are TRBV7-2 and TRBJ1-1, with D tentatively TRBD1 (6 bases). The germline V gene encodes CDR1 SGHTA and CDR2 FQGNSA. The CDR3 extends over 12 amino acids. The CDR3 spells CASSETGTYPLF. CDR3 bases: TGTGCCAGCAGCGAAACAGGGACATACCCCCTTTTT.

The V and J genes are TRBV7-9 and TRBJ2-5, with 11 bases fitting TRBD1. This CDR3 has 16 amino acids. Trimming took 4 bases from V and 4 from J; bases not matched to a gene: 8. Germline assignment: CDR1 SEHNR and CDR2 FQNEAQ (reference sequence). CDR3 DNA sequence: TGTGCCAGCAGCTCGATGCCGGACAGGGGGCGAGAGACCCAGTACTTC. Its protein product is CASSSMPDRGRETQYF.

The chain joins TRBV28 to TRBJ2-5, with 9 nucleotides matching TRBD2. The last part of the DNA fits TRBJ2-7 better; the J call may be wrong. CDR3 length equals 15 residues. Germline V gives CDR1 MDHEN, CDR2 SYDVKM. For the CDR3, the DNA is TGTGCCAGCAGGTCTAGCGGGATTACCATCTACGAGCAGTACTTC. It yields the protein CASRSSGITIYEQYF.